Listed here is a single T cell receptor beta chain. Antigen unknown. These data belong to a study of cytomegalovirus exposure and HLA in healthy donors. The study's findings and limits: Across donors, sequencing depth was assumed by presence/absence analyses to be roughly uniform.

The CDR3 consists of 14 residues. The germline V gene has CDR1 MNHEY and CDR2 SMNVEV (reference sequence). With V trimmed by 8 bases and J by 6 bases, 8 bases remained unmatched. The PCR employed 60 Vbeta primers together with 13 Jbeta primers. The protocol was immunoSEQ multiplex PCR, while the TCRdb copy is restricted to in-frame clones and leaves out a portion. Of around 130,000 clones listed, roughly three quarters are singletons. This chain connects TRBV27 to TRBJ2-2; TRBD2 aligns across 8 bases. The material sequenced was PBMCs. The sequence came from a man aged 25 to 40 in good health and CMV-seronegative. The CDR3 sequence is CASGSGSVPGELFF. CDR3 in DNA: TGTGCCAGCGGGAGCGGGAGTGTTCCCGGGGAGCTGTTTTTT.